This TCR beta chain derives from a study of technical replicates of blood from several donors. This CDR3 is 15 amino acids long. Germline V CDR1 and CDR2: MGHDK, SYGVNS. J was trimmed by 5 bases and V by 3 bases; bases with no gene match: 5. Data came from immunoSEQ multiplex PCR; TCRdb stores just in-frame clones and leaves some out. The data show approximately 81,000 clones, with approximately 95% seen just once and roughly 0.4% held by the top ten. The sample comprised T cells isolated from PBMCs. The sequence was obtained from a human donor in good health. The genes are TRBV25-1 and TRBJ2-3; 10 bases fit TRBD1. The CDR3 DNA follows: TGTGCCAGCAGTGATTTCGGACAGGGGGAAGATACGCAGTATTTT. Protein product: CASSDFGQGEDTQYF.